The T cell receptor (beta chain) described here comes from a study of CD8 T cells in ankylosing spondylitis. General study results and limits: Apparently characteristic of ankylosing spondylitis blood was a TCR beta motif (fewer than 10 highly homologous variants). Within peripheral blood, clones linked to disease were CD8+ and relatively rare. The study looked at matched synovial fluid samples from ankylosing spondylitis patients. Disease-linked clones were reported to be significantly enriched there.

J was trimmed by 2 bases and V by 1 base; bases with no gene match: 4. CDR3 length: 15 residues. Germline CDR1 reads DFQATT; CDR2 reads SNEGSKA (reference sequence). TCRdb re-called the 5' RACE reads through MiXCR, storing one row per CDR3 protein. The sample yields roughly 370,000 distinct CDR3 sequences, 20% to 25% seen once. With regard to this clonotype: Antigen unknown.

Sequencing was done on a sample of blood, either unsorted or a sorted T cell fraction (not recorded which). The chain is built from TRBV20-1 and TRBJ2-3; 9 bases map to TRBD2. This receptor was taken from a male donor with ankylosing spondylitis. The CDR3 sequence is CSARALAGSTDTQYF. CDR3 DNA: TGCAGTGCTAGAGCCCTAGCGGGGTCCACAGATACGCAGTATTTT.